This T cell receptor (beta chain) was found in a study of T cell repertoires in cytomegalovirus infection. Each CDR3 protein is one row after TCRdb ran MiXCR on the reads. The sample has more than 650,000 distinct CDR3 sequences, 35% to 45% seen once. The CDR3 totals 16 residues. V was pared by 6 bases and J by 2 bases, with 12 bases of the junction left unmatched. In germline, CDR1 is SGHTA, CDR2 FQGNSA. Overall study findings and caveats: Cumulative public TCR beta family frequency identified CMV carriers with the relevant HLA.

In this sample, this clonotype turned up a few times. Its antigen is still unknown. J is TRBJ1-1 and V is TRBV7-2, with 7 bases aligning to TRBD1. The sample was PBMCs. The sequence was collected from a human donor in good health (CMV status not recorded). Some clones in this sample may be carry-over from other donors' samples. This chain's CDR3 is CASRKSTGMVNTEAFF. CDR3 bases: TGTGCCAGCAGAAAATCGACAGGGATGGTCAACACTGAAGCTTTCTTT.